This entry concerns a single TCR beta chain. Its specificity is not known. The source of the sample is a study of post-analysis software for immune sequencing data. V was clipped by 4 bases and J by 0 bases; unmatched bases: 4. The CDR3 covers 15 residues. Germline-derived CDR1 and CDR2 are SGHRS and YFSETQ. General observations from the study: TRBV segments more frequent in patients than in controls numbered five and included TRBV5-6, TRBV5-1 and TRBV20-1.

Unique molecular identifiers were carried by the TCR beta cDNA libraries. TCRdb independently ran MiXCR on the PCR reads; one entry per CDR3 protein. Of about 540,000 distinct CDR3 sequences in the sample, 34% were seen once. What was sequenced was blood. The chain joins TRBV5-1 to TRBJ1-1; 9 bases agree with TRBD1. The sequence derives from a girl aged 2 to 17 with multiple sclerosis. Here the CDR3 reads CASSEDRGMNTEAFF. The CDR3 DNA reads as TGCGCCAGCAGCGAGGACAGGGGTATGAACACTGAAGCTTTCTTT.